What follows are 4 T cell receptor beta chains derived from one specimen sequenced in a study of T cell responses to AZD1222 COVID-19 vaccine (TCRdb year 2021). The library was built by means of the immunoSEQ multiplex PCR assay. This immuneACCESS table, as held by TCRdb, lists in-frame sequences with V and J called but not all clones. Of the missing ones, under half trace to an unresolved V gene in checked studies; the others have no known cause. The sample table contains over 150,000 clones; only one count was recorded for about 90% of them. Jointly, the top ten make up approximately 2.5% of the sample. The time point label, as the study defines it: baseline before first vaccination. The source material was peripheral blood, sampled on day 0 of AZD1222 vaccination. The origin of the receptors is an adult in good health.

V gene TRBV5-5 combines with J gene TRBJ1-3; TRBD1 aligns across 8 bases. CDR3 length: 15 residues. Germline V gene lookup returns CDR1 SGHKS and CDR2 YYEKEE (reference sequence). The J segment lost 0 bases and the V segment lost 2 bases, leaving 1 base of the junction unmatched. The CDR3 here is CASSFTGGSGNTIYF. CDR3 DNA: TGTGCCAGCAGCTTTACAGGGGGCTCTGGAAACACCATATATTTT.

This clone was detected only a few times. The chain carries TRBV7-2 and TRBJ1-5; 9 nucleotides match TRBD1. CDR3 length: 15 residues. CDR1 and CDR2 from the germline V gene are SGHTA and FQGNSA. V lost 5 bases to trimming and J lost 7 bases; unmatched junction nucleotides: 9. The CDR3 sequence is CASSPTGGAGQPQHF. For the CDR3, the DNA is TGTGCCAGCAGCCCTACAGGGGGCGCAGGGCAGCCCCAGCATTTT. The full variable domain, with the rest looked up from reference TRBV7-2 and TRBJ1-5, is GAGVSQSPSNKVTEKGKDVELRCDPISGHTALYWYRQSLGQGLEFLIYFQGNSAPDKSGLPSDRFSAERTGGSVSTLTIQRTQQEDSAVYLCASSPTGGAGQPQHFGDGTRLSIL.

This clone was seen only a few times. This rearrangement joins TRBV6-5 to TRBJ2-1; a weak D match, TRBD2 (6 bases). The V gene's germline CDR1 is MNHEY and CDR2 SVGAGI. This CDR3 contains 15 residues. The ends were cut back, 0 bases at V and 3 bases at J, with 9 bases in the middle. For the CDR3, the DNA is TGTGCCAGCAGTTACTCGGGTAGCGGCTACAATGAGCAGTTCTTC. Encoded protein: CASSYSGSGYNEQFF.

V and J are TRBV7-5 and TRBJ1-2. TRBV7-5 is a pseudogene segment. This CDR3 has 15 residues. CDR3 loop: CVRSAFGTANYGYTF. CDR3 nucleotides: TGTGTCAGAAGTGCGTTCGGGACCGCTAACTATGGCTACACCTTC.